This record concerns one TCR beta chain sequence. Some clones are missing from TCRdb's copy, which holds only in-frame ones; the method was immunoSEQ multiplex PCR. Of over 400,000 clones detected, roughly nine tenths appear once; the ten largest clones hold over 2.5%. The source of the sample is a study of Ad26.COV2.S vaccination and SARS-CoV-2 variants. The CDR3 sequence is 15 residues long. CDR1 is SNHLY, CDR2 FYNNEI, per germline. Trimming removed 6 bases at V and 4 bases at J, with 18 bases between. This sample's treatment: about 20 received Ad26.COV2.S at low or high dose, single or two shots; several received placebo; per-sample allocation not given. Day 63 following the first vaccine or placebo injection was when the samples were taken.

This TCR was sampled from a person aged 18-65 years who received the Ad26.COV2.S COVID-19 vaccine or a placebo. J is TRBJ1-1 and V is TRBV2, with D possibly being TRBD1 (6 bases). This specimen consisted of peripheral blood, obtained in a trial of Ad26.COV2.S vaccine versus placebo. Here the CDR3 DNA reads TGTGCCAGCAGGGGCCCGGACAGTTACGGCACTGAAGCTTTCTTT. Encoded protein: CASRGPDSYGTEAFF.